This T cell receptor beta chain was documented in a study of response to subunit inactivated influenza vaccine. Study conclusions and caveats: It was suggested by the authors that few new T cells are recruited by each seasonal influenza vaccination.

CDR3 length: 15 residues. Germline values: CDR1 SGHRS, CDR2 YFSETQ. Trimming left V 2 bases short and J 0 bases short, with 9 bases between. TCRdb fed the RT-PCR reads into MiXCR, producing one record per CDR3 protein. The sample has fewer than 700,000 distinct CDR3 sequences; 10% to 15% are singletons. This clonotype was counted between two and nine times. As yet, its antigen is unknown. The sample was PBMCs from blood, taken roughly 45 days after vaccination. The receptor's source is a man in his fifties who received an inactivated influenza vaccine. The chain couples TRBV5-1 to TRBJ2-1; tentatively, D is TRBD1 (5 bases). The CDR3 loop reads CASSLGHYSYNEQFF. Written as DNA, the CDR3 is TGCGCCAGCAGCTTAGGACATTACTCCTACAATGAGCAGTTCTTC.